The sequence of this T cell receptor beta chain was determined in a study of blood T cells in healthy people across ages. Overall study findings and caveats: PBMCs were not sorted, which prevented a conclusive comparison of naive versus antigen-experienced cells. A greater number of naive CD4+ cells and higher diversity distinguished long-lived donors from aged donors. Because donor CMV status was unknown, expanded clonotype changes were possibly confounded.

J lost 6 bases, V lost 2 bases, and 6 bases had no gene match. CDR3 length: 15 amino acids. Germline CDR1 is MNHNY and CDR2 is SVGAGI (reference sequence). This clonotype was seen a few times. No antigen is known for it. Primed by a sample-barcoded 5' primer and a J-beta primer mix, a second PCR proceeded for roughly 7 to 11 cycles. Each CDR3 protein is one row after TCRdb ran MiXCR on the 5' RACE reads. This table holds roughly 830,000 distinct CDR3 sequences, about 62% found once. The chain recombines TRBV6-6 with TRBJ2-4, with 8 positions matching TRBD2. The sequencing sample was made of blood. The sequence came from a man aged 25 to 40 in good health. The CDR3 coding sequence is TGTGCCAGCAGTTACCGGGGGGGGGAGGGAAACATTCAGTACTTC. Translated: CASSYRGGEGNIQYF.